What follows is one TCR beta chain and its context. Its antigen is unknown. No much larger clone exists at a distance of one base, and base qualities are not known. The data originate from a study of identical twins (dated by TCRdb to 2016 to 2018). About the full investigation: To test whether fetal clonotypes persist, this study deep-sequenced TCR alpha and beta repertoires from monozygotic twins, from unrelated adults of various ages, and from cord blood. To rule out contamination, the twin experiments were replicated at different times with different library preparation protocols.

What the study reported, not specific to this receptor: Zero-insertion analyses could be partly confounded by invariant T cells such as MAIT and iNKT, though diverse VJ usage argued against such confounding for most clonotypes. Out-of-frame TCR alpha sequences shared between twins showed an excess of low generation-probability sequences compared with coincidental sharing between unrelated individuals. A weaker excess of twin sharing was found in beta out-of-frame sequences because the signal-to-noise ratio was lowered by fewer shared sequences. Recombination models systematically underestimated out-of-frame TCR alpha sharing in monozygotic twins but agreed with sharing between unrelated individuals. Fewer insertions were carried by abundant cord blood beta clonotypes, a similar but weaker trend appeared in young adult naive repertoires, and no such trend appeared in memory repertoires. Because the same donors could not be followed over many years, the conclusions relied on cross-sectional statistical analysis.

All donors were healthy Caucasians. The twin cohort consisted of three pairs of female monozygotic twins, all aged about 18 to 29 years. Positive isolation kits from Invitrogen were used to isolate the CD4+ and CD8+ T cell populations. Ends trimmed: V by 0 bases, J by 3 bases; bases unmatched to a gene: 6. CDR1 and CDR2, per the germline V gene, are WSHSY and SAAADI. The CDR3 runs 17 residues from the cysteine to the phenylalanine. The read is trimmed to its CDR3 DNA, 51 bases read in frame from base 1. The library relied on 5' RACE. These reads were obtained on an Illumina HiSeq 2000. Template switching introduced a universal primer binding site; the final cDNA contained a unique molecular identifier, enabling accurate counting of TCR cDNA molecules. Specific primers in the conserved constant-segment region were used to synthesize first-strand cDNA for the TCR alpha and beta chains. To control for contamination, each cDNA library was double barcoded with a SMART-Mk sample barcode plus Illumina barcodes. TruSeq adapter sequences, together with Illumina sample barcodes, were added in two successive PCR steps. Sequencing of the TCR alpha and beta cDNA libraries was done on the Illumina HiSeq platform using custom primers. The original pipeline was this. MiGEC was used to process raw reads and extract unique molecular identifiers, and MiXCR was used to find CDR3 positions. Recombination models were inferred per individual with the repgenHMM and IGoR tools using an EM algorithm. Shared clonotypes were analyzed with the tcR package in R, and sharing was normalized by the product of cloneset sizes. To study raw recombination without the effects of thymic and clonal selection, out-of-frame nonproductive sequences were analyzed. Clones were called with MiXCR by TCRdb after fastp trimmed the public reads at Q25, and only in-frame beta chains were retained. Records with the same CDR3 protein are collapsed into one entry carrying the most frequent genes and DNA. The V and J calls here are based on TCRdb, not the publication. The sample table lists around 490,000 distinct CDR3 sequences, approximately 20% of them with a count of one. About 0.48% of the sample is held by the ten biggest clonotypes.

These data are also associated with another study on yellow fever vaccine responses in identical twins. The second paper states: According to the authors, the vaccine-induced T cell response in identical twins seemed to be partly convergent and partly specific to each individual. In the study, vaccine-responding T cell clones were precisely tracked in identical twins.

This clonotype originated in a woman between 18 and 29 years old in good health. The sample taken for sequencing was CD4+ T cells sorted from blood. Recombination linked TRBV10-2 to TRBJ2-3, with 10 middle bases fitting TRBD2. The CDR3 has the sequence CASSESGSGGMTDTQYF. The sequenced DNA: TGCGCCAGCAGTGAGTCTGGTAGCGGGGGGATGACAGATACGCAGTATTTT.